This T cell receptor (beta chain) was sequenced in a study of blood T cell repertoires in COVID-19. Cohort placement rested on clinical history that participants reported themselves. The protocol was immunoSEQ multiplex PCR, while the TCRdb copy is restricted to in-frame clones and leaves out a portion. The profile covers under 200,000 clones, with around 82% appearing a single time and roughly 5% taken by the ten largest. Per the germline V gene, CDR1 is SEHNR and CDR2 is FQNEAQ (reference sequence). V was pared by 1 base and J by 10 bases, with 4 bases of the junction left unmatched. The CDR3 has 14 residues.

The chain uses TRBV7-9 and TRBJ1-6; TRBD1 matches 7 bases. The sample consisted of PBMCs or T cells enriched from blood (not recorded which). This receptor was identified in a woman in her sixties with acute COVID-19. CDR3 in amino acids: CASSLGQGGSPLHF. Here the CDR3 DNA reads TGTGCCAGCAGCTTAGGACAGGGTGGCTCACCCCTCCACTTT.